This T cell receptor (beta chain) came from a study of blood T cell repertoires in COVID-19. The CDR3 loop spans 12 amino acids. The V and J ends lost 2 bases and 10 bases respectively, with 9 bases between them. In germline, CDR1 is LGHNA, CDR2 YNFKEQ. Original data processing: Estimated nucleated cell counts came from reference gene primer amplification. Method: immunoSEQ multiplex PCR; TCRdb's copy keeps in-frame clones and lacks some. V and J calls plus clone size are reproduced from that table; the DNA served to infer D and trimming. The table lists approximately 300,000 clones, over 90% of them singletons. Individuals aged roughly 18 to 95 years were recruited from approximately 24 US areas.

The sequence came from a woman aged 25 to 39 who had been exposed to COVID-19. What was sequenced was PBMCs or T cells enriched from blood (not recorded which). The rearrangement links TRBV4-2 to TRBJ2-1; no definite D call. DNA for the CDR3: TGTGCCAGCAGCCAACTTCATGAGGAGCAGTTCTTC. This encodes CASSQLHEEQFF.